These 22 T cell receptor beta chains share one sample of origin, sequenced in a study of CD8 T cells in Susac syndrome. Reverse transcription of roughly 0.45 to 1 ug RNA used random hexamers. MiXCR was run by TCRdb on the immunoSEQ multiplex PCR reads, yielding one entry per CDR3 protein. The table lists about 120,000 distinct CDR3 sequences, approximately 93% of them singletons. Sequencing input: CD4+ T cells from PBMCs. The source is a human donor with multiple sclerosis.

The chain is built from TRBV18 and TRBJ2-3; no clear D. The CDR3 runs 14 residues. V was cut by 1 base and J by 4 bases, with 9 bases left in between. Germline lookup yields CDR1 KGHSH and CDR2 LQKENI. DNA of the CDR3: TGTGCCAGCTCACCACGTATAATCTCAGATACGCAGTATTTT. Translation gives CASSPRIISDTQYF.

J is TRBJ1-1 and V is TRBV12-3 or TRBV12-4; tentatively, D is TRBD1 (5 bases). Trimming stripped 3 bases from V and 7 bases from J, with 15 bases between. This CDR3 spans 14 amino acids. CDR3 coding DNA: TGTGCCAGCAGTTTCGGCCGGGGACTACATGAAGCTTTCTTT. Amino acids: CASSFGRGLHEAFF.

The chain has TRBV4-2 and TRBJ2-2, with TRBD2 matching over 11 bases. Germline values: CDR1 LGHNA, CDR2 YNFKEQ. The J segment lost 3 bases and the V segment lost 0 bases, leaving 18 bases of the junction unmatched. CDR3 size: 22 residues. Here the CDR3 reads CASSQDVWPGGVAGGDTGELFF. CDR3 coding DNA: TGTGCCAGCAGCCAAGATGTTTGGCCCGGAGGGGTAGCGGGGGGGGACACCGGGGAGCTGTTTTTT.

The chain joins TRBV11-3 to TRBJ1-1, with D possibly being TRBD1 (5 bases). V shed 3 bases and J shed 5 bases, with 13 bases lying between them. In germline, CDR1 is SGHNT, CDR2 YENEEA. This CDR3 spans 14 amino acids. The CDR3, as DNA: TGTGCCAGCAGCTTGGGGGTATCGGTAACTGAAGCTTTCTTT. Translating it yields CASSLGVSVTEAFF.

The V gene is TRBV7-9, the J gene TRBJ2-7; weak D call: TRBD1 (6 bases). This CDR3 contains 12 residues. Germline V gives CDR1 SEHNR, CDR2 FQNEAQ (reference sequence). V shed 3 bases and J shed 5 bases, with 8 bases lying between them. CDR3 loop: CASSLDSHEQYF. The DNA of the CDR3 is TGTGCCAGCAGCTTGGACAGCCACGAGCAGTACTTC.

The V call is TRBV15, the J call TRBJ1-1; D is undetermined. Germline V gene lookup returns CDR1 LNHNV and CDR2 YYDKDF (reference sequence). The CDR3 covers 15 residues. The V gene lost 0 bases and the J gene lost 1 base, with 9 bases spanning the gap. The CDR3 is CATSRDFRQNTEAFF. The CDR3, as DNA: TGTGCCACCAGCAGAGATTTTAGACAGAACACTGAAGCTTTCTTT.

This sequence joins TRBV29-1 and TRBJ2-7, with TRBD2 matching 7 bases. Unmatched junction bases numbered 8, after V lost 7 bases and J lost 2 bases. CDR1 and CDR2 from the germline V gene are SQVTM and ANQGSEA. This CDR3 region has 13 residues. CDR3 amino acids: CSGRGDRPYEQYF. The CDR3, as DNA: TGCAGCGGACGGGGGGACCGGCCCTACGAGCAGTACTTC.

The chain carries TRBV7-9 and TRBJ1-3; possibly TRBD1 for D (5 bases). The ends were cut back, 6 bases at V and 0 bases at J, with 12 bases in the middle. The CDR3 sequence is 15 residues long. CDR1 is SEHNR and CDR2 is FQNEAQ in the germline V gene (reference sequence). CDR3 protein: CASSLDRNSGNTIYF. CDR3 bases: TGTGCCAGCAGTCTTGACAGAAACTCTGGAAACACCATATATTTT.

This chain uses TRBV3-1 with TRBJ2-1; D unresolved. This CDR3 comprises 12 residues. Germline CDR1 and CDR2: LGHDT and YNNKEL (reference sequence). The germline V and J ends were trimmed by 3 bases and 8 bases, with 8 bases remaining between them. The DNA of the CDR3 is TGTGCCAGCAGCCACCTGCTCGATGAGCAGTTCTTC. Translating gives CASSHLLDEQFF.

The J gene is TRBJ2-5, the V gene TRBV10-3; no firm D call. The CDR3 has 15 residues. Germline assignment: CDR1 ENHRY and CDR2 SYGVKD. V was trimmed by 0 bases and J by 2 bases, leaving 10 bases between them. The CDR3 reads CAISESARAQETQYF. In DNA, the CDR3 is TGTGCCATCAGTGAGTCGGCCCGGGCTCAAGAGACCCAGTACTTC.

The chain carries TRBV20-1 and TRBJ2-2; either TRBD1 or TRBD2 may fit D (5 bases each). The germline V gene encodes CDR1 DFQATT and CDR2 SNEGSKA (reference sequence). There are 16 residues in the CDR3. The V end was cut by 3 bases, the J end by 2 bases, with 16 bases between. DNA for the CDR3: TGCAGTGCTAGGCAGGACTTTGGGGGAAACACCGGGGAGCTGTTTTTT. As protein: CSARQDFGGNTGELFF.

The rearrangement uses TRBV11-2 and TRBJ1-1, with TRBD1 matching 7 bases. V dropped 4 bases and J dropped 6; count of bases not matched to a gene: 8. The CDR3 totals 14 residues. From germline, CDR1 is SGHAT and CDR2 FQNNGV. The CDR3 loop is CASSSHSTGPEAFF. In DNA, the CDR3 is TGTGCCAGCAGCTCCCACTCGACAGGGCCTGAAGCTTTCTTT.

The rearrangement joins TRBV7-9 to TRBJ1-6, with D unresolved. The germline V and J ends were trimmed by 5 bases and 4 bases, with 18 bases remaining between them. CDR1 and CDR2 from the germline V gene are SEHNR and FQNEAQ (reference sequence). CDR3 length: 17 amino acids. CDR3: CASSPRTGWRYNSPLHF. The DNA of the CDR3 is TGTGCCAGCAGCCCGAGGACTGGTTGGAGGTATAATTCACCCCTCCACTTT.

The J gene is TRBJ1-4, the V gene TRBV30, with unresolved D. V was trimmed by 0 bases and J by 8 bases, leaving 16 bases between them. The length of the CDR3 is 15 residues. Germline V gene sequence: CDR1 GTSNPN, CDR2 SVGIG (reference sequence). The CDR3 DNA reads TGTGCCTGGAGTGTATTAGGCCAGGACGCCGAAAAACTGTTTTTT. It translates to CAWSVLGQDAEKLFF.

V is TRBV3-1 and J is TRBJ1-5; D call uncertain. This CDR3 has 15 amino acids. Germline assignment: CDR1 LGHDT and CDR2 YNNKEL (reference sequence). The V end lost 0 bases, the J end lost 6 bases, and 12 bases lay between the germline ends. In DNA, the CDR3 is TGTGCCAGCAGCCAAGATTTAGTGCGGGGTCAGCCCCAGCATTTT. It is translated as CASSQDLVRGQPQHF.

This clonotype was detected a few times. The chain joins TRBV19 to TRBJ2-2; no definite D call. CDR1 and CDR2 from the germline V gene are LNHDA and SQIVND (reference sequence). Between the trimmed V and J ends, which lost 3 bases and 4 bases, there was a span of 6 bases. This CDR3 has 13 residues. Here the CDR3 reads CASSILGTGELFF. As DNA, the CDR3 is TGTGCCAGTAGTATCTTGGGCACCGGGGAGCTGTTTTTT.

The genes are TRBV18 and TRBJ2-1; D may be TRBD1 or TRBD2 (7 bases each). This CDR3 has 15 amino acids. Between the trimmed V and J ends, which lost 2 bases and 9 bases, there was a span of 17 bases. In germline, CDR1 is KGHSH, CDR2 LQKENI. As DNA, the CDR3 is TGTGCCAGCTCACCAACCACAGGGGAGGGGAGTGAGCAGTTCTTC. It encodes CASSPTTGEGSEQFF.

The chain uses TRBV27 and TRBJ1-2; D is uncertain. The CDR3 length is 15 residues. Trimming removed 5 bases at V and 4 bases at J, with 17 bases between. Germline V CDR1 and CDR2: MNHEY, SMNVEV (reference sequence). CDR3 protein: CASSVDHSIRYGYTF. Written as DNA, the CDR3 is TGTGCCAGCAGTGTGGACCATTCCATTCGCTATGGCTACACCTTC.

This clonotype was seen only a few times. This chain joins TRBV5-1 and TRBJ1-6, with D hard to call. The germline V gene has CDR1 SGHRS and CDR2 YFSETQ. V lost 0 bases and J 0 bases, leaving 4 bases between the germline ends. The CDR3 is made up of 15 amino acids. Written as DNA, the CDR3 is TGCGCCAGCAGCTTGGCGAGCTCCTATAATTCACCCCTCCACTTT. Its protein product is CASSLASSYNSPLHF. The full variable domain, in which reference TRBV5-1 and TRBJ1-6 provide the parts outside the CDR3, is KAGVTQTPRYLIKTRGQQVTLSCSPISGHRSVSWYQQTPGQGLQFLFEYFSETQRNKGNFPGRFSGRQFSNSRSEMNVSTLELGDSALYLCASSLASSYNSPLHFGNGTRLTVT.

The V call is TRBV14, the J call TRBJ1-1; 7 nucleotides line up with TRBD1. The CDR3 extends over 14 amino acids. Germline CDR1 reads SGHDN; CDR2 reads FVKESK. V dropped 1 base and J dropped 1; count of bases not matched to a gene: 0. CDR3 DNA sequence: TGTGCCAGCAGCCAAGGGGACAGGAACACTGAAGCTTTCTTT. Translation: CASSQGDRNTEAFF.

The chain joins TRBV29-1 to TRBJ2-7; D unclear. The CDR3 runs 13 residues. Trimming cost V 7 bases and J 0 bases, with 13 bases left between them. The V gene's germline CDR1 is SQVTM and CDR2 ANQGSEA. In DNA form, the CDR3 reads TGCAGCGCCGAGGACGGCACCTCCTACGAGCAGTACTTC. Translation: CSAEDGTSYEQYF.

This chain links TRBV3-1 with TRBJ2-4; D may be TRBD2 (6 bases). Per germline, CDR1 LGHDT and CDR2 YNNKEL (reference sequence). V was pared by 1 base and J by 8 bases, with 12 bases between. The CDR3 contains 14 residues. The CDR3 reads CASSQVPSEDIQYF. CDR3 in DNA: TGTGCCAGCAGCCAAGTTCCTAGCGAGGACATTCAGTACTTC.